A selection of T cell receptor beta chains follows, all from one sample in a study of T cell repertoires in cytomegalovirus infection. MiXCR, applied by TCRdb to the reads, yields one record per CDR3 protein. Of roughly 500,000 distinct CDR3 sequences detected, 16% appear once; the ten largest clones hold roughly a quarter. Sequencing input: CD8+ T cells from PBMCs. These TCRs come from a human donor in good health (CMV status not recorded). Some clones in this sample may be carry-over from other donors' samples. Both conserved end residues are part of each CDR3. The D gene is left open where the match is weak. Clone size is stated in some rows and not others, as once, few, many or a class when expanded.

j_call d_call v_call clone_size cdr3_nt cdr3_aa
TRBJ2-1 TRBD2 TRBV7-9 many TGTGCCAGCACCCCGGGGAGGGGAGGGAACAATGAGCAGTTCTTC CASTPGRGGNNEQFF
TRBJ1-2 NA TRBV27 few TGTGCCAGCAGTTTAACAGGGTTATATGGCTACACCTTC CASSLTGLYGYTF
TRBJ1-1 NA TRBV2 few TGTGCCAGCGACAGGAACACTGAAGCTTTCTTT CASDRNTEAFF
TRBJ1-1 NA TRBV4-1 many TGCGCCAGCAGCCAAGATCATCTTGTAGCTGAAGCTTTCTTT CASSQDHLVAEAFF
TRBJ2-1 NA TRBV6-1 many TGTGCCAGCAGCACCGGGACTGGTAATTCGGAGCAGTTCTTC CASSTGTGNSEQFF
TRBJ2-1 TRBD1 TRBV18 few TGTGCCAGCTCACCAATTGTCGAGGGGGCACAGAACAATGAGCAGTTCTTC CASSPIVEGAQNNEQFF
TRBJ2-1 TRBD2 TRBV24-1 NA TGTGCCACCAGTGATGTTACTAGCGGGAGGGCCGCGAGTGAGCAGTTCTTC CATSDVTSGRAASEQFF
TRBJ2-3 NA TRBV9 few TGTGCCAGCAGCGTCAAAGATACGCAGTATTTT CASSVKDTQYF
TRBJ1-6 TRBD1 TRBV27 few TGTGCCAGCAGTGGATGGACAGGGAGAAATTCACCCCTCCACTTT CASSGWTGRNSPLHF
TRBJ2-1 NA TRBV7-2 many TGTGCCAGCAGCTTAGTTGGCCACAATGAGCAGTTCTTC CASSLVGHNEQFF
TRBJ1-1 TRBD1 TRBV7-9 many TGTGCCAGCAGCTGGGATGCAGGGGGCTTCTTT CASSWDAGGFF
TRBJ2-2 TRBD1 TRBV6-5 NA TGTGCCAGCAGTTACCCTGGACAGGGGGGAAACACCGGGGAGCTGTTTTTT CASSYPGQGGNTGELFF
TRBJ2-7 TRBD2 TRBV6-6 NA TGTGCCAGCAGTTACTCGACACCGGGACTAGCGGGGTCCGGGGAGCAGTACTTC CASSYSTPGLAGSGEQYF
TRBJ2-7 NA TRBV12-5 many TGTGCTAGTGGCTTAAACGAGCAGTACTTC CASGLNEQYF
TRBJ2-1 NA TRBV11-2 many TGTGCCAGCAGCTTAGTGGGAGAAGGGCGGAACAATGAGCAGTTCTTC CASSLVGEGRNNEQFF
TRBJ1-1 TRBD1 TRBV7-9 many TGTGCCAGCAGCTCGTACAGGGGGGGAGCCAACACTGAAGCTTTCTTT CASSSYRGGANTEAFF
TRBJ2-5 TRBD1 TRBV28 many TGTGCCAGCAGGGGTGGACAGGGACTGAAAGAGACCCAGTACTTC CASRGGQGLKETQYF
TRBJ1-1 NA TRBV5-1 NA TGCGCCAGCAGCTTGGTAGGGCAAGACACTGAAGCTTTCTTT CASSLVGQDTEAFF
TRBJ1-1 NA TRBV6-8 few TGTGCCAGCAGTTACTCAGCTAGAACTGAAGCTTTCTTT CASSYSARTEAFF
TRBJ1-3 NA TRBV10-3 many TGTGCCATCAGCTCAACAGGGTCTGGAAACACCATATATTTT CAISSTGSGNTIYF
TRBJ2-5 NA TRBV7-6 many TGTGCCAGCAGCCCGGGGTGGGGAATTGGAGAGACCCAGTACTTC CASSPGWGIGETQYF
TRBJ1-2 NA TRBV7-9 few TGTGCCAGCAGCTTTGGGGCCGATCGCTACACCTTC CASSFGADRYTF
TRBJ2-1 NA TRBV4-2 NA TGTGCCAGCGGCCAAGCCCCATGGGCGGAGGCCTACAATGAGCAGTTCTTC CASGQAPWAEAYNEQFF
TRBJ2-5 TRBD2 TRBV12-3/TRBV12-4 many TGTGCCAGCAGTCTGGGGACTAGCGGGAGGTTACACTTC CASSLGTSGRLHF
TRBJ1-5 TRBD1 TRBV5-1 NA TGCGCCAGCAGCTTCGGCGGACCTGAGCCGACAGGGAGAGGGATCGGCAATCAGCCCCAGCATTTT CASSFGGPEPTGRGIGNQPQHF
TRBJ2-1 NA TRBV7-9 many TGTGCCAGCTCATGGAGCAATGAGCAGTTCTTC CASSWSNEQFF
TRBJ1-4 NA TRBV27 few TGTGCCAGCAGTTGGACAGCTTATAATGAAAAACTGTTTTTT CASSWTAYNEKLFF
TRBJ2-7 NA TRBV7-2 few TGTGCCAGCAGACCCGATATAGGGCATGCCTACGAGCAGTACTTC CASRPDIGHAYEQYF